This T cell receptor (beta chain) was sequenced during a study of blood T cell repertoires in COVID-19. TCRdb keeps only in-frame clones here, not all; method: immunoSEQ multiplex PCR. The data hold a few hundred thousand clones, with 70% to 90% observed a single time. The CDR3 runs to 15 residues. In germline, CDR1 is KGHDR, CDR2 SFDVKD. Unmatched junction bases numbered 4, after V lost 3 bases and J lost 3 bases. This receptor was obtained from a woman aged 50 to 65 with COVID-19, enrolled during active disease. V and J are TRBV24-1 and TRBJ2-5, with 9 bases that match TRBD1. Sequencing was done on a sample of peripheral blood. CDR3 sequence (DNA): TGTGCCACCAGTGATAAGGGGACAGGGAAAGAGACCCAGTACTTC. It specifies CATSDKGTGKETQYF.